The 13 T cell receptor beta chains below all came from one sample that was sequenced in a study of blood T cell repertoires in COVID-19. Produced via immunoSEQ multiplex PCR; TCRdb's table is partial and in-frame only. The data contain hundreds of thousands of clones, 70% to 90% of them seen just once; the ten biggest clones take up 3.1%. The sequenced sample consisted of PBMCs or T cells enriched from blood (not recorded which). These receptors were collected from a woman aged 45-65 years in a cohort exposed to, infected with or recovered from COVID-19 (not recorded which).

Here the CDR3 DNA reads TGTGCCAGCCAAGTGGAACAGGGGCTCGGGGAGCAGTACTTC. It specifies CASQVEQGLGEQYF. This rearrangement joins TRBV2 to TRBJ2-7; 7 positions match TRBD1. CDR1 SNHLY and CDR2 FYNNEI come from the germline V gene. This CDR3 comprises 14 residues. Trimming cost V 8 bases and J 7 bases; bases outside gene matches: 14.

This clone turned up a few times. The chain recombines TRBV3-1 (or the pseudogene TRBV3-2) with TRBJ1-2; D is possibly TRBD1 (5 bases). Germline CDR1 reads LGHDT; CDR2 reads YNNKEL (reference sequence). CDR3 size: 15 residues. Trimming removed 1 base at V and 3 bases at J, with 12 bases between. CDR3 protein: CASSQGDPGYYGYTF. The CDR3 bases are TGTGCCAGCAGCCAAGGAGACCCAGGGTACTATGGCTACACCTTC.

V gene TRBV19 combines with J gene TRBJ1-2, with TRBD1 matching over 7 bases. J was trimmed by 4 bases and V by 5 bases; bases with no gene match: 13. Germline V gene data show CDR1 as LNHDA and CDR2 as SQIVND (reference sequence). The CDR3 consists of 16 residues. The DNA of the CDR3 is TGTGCCAGTAGTGCCCCCCGGGACAGAGAAGTCTATGGCTACACCTTC. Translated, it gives CASSAPRDREVYGYTF.

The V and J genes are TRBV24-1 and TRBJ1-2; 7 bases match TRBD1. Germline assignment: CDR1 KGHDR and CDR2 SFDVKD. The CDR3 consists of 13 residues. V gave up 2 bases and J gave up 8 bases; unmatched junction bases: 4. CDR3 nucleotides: TGTGCCACCAGTGATTCCACAGGGGCGGGCTACACCTTC. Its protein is CATSDSTGAGYTF.

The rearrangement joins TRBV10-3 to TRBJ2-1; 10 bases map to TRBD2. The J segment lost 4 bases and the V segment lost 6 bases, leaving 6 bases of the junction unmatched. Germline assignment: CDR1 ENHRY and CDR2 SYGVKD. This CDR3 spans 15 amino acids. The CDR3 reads CAIRDSGGLYNEQFF. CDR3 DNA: TGTGCCATCAGGGATAGCGGGGGGCTTTACAATGAGCAGTTCTTC.

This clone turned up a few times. The CDR3 sequence: CASSQEGTGAEKLFF. In DNA form, the CDR3 reads TGTGCCAGCAGCCAAGAAGGGACAGGGGCTGAAAAACTGTTTTTT. The chain is built from TRBV4-2 and TRBJ1-4; TRBD1 agrees at 10 bases. With 0 bases clipped from V and 7 bases from J, the junction kept 2 bases outside the gene matches. The CDR3 loop spans 15 amino acids. Germline lookup yields CDR1 LGHNA and CDR2 YNFKEQ.

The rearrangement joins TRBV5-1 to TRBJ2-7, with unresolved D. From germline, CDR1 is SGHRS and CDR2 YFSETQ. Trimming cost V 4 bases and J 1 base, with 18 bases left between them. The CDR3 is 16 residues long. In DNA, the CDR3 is TGCGCCAGCAGCCCCTCCCGACTCGGATCTTCCTACGAGCAGTACTTC. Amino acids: CASSPSRLGSSYEQYF.

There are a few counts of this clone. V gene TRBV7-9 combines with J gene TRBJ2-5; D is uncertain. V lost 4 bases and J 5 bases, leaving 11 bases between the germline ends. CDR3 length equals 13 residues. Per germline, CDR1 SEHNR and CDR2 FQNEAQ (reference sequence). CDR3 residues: CASSYPLSETQYF. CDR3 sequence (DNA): TGTGCCAGCAGCTACCCGCTATCCGAGACCCAGTACTTC.

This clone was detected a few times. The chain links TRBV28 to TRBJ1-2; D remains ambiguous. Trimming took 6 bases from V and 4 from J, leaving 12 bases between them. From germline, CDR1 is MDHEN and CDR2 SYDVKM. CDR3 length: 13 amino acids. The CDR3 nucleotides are TGTGCCAGCAGCGAAGACAACACCTATGGCTACACCTTC. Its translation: CASSEDNTYGYTF.

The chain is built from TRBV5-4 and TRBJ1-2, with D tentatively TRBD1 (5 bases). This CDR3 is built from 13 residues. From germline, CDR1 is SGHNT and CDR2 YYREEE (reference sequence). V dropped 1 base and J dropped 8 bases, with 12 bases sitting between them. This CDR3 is CASSLPGRLGYTF. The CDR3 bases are TGTGCCAGCAGCTTGCCAGGGAGGTTGGGCTACACCTTC.

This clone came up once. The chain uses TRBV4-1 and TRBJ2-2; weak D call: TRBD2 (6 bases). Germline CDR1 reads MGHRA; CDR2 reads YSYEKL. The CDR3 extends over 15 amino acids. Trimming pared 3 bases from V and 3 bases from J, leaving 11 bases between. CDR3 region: CASSHPGTYTGELFF. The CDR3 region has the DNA TGCGCCAGCAGCCACCCCGGGACTTACACCGGGGAGCTGTTTTTT.

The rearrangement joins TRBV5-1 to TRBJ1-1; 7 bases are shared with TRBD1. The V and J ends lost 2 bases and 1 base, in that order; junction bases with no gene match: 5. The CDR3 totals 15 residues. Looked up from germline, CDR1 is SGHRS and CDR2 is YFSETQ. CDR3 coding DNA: TGCGCCAGCAGCTTAGCGACAGGGCAGAACACTGAAGCTTTCTTT. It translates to CASSLATGQNTEAFF.

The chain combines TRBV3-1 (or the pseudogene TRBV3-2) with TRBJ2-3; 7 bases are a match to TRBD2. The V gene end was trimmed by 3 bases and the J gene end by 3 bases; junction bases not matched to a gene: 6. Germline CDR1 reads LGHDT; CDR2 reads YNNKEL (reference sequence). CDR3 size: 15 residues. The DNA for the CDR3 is TGTGCCAGCAGCCATTACGGACTAGAGACAGATACGCAGTATTTT. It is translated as CASSHYGLETDTQYF.